This TCR beta chain derives from a study of neurological immune-mediated disorders. Notes on the study in general: Subjects shared no identical expanded-clone CDR3 amino acid sequences, suggesting private TCR-beta repertoires in all groups. The multiple sclerosis repertoire cluster was associated with no clinical or MRI feature.

This clonotype occurred a few times. What it binds is unknown. The unsorted libraries had their origin in 2 million PBMCs stored at -80 C. 5'RACE with 10-nucleotide random UMIs produced the cDNA. TCRdb itself ran the 5' RACE reads through MiXCR, one entry per CDR3 protein. Counted here are 40,000 to 50,000 distinct CDR3 sequences, more than 2% occurring once; the ten biggest clones make up 12%. Germline lookup yields CDR1 SGHRS and CDR2 YFSETQ. Trimming removed 4 bases at V and 2 bases at J, with 13 bases between. The CDR3 runs 15 residues. The J gene is TRBJ2-1, the V gene TRBV5-1; TRBD1 or TRBD2 may be the D gene (7 bases each). This TCR came from a man aged 30 to 39 with multiple sclerosis. The sample consisted of PBMCs. CDR3 protein: CASSGRGQTYNEQFF. In DNA, the CDR3 is TGCGCCAGCAGCGGGAGGGGACAGACCTACAATGAGCAGTTCTTC.